The 17 T cell receptor beta chains reported below all come from one sample, sequenced in a study of T cell clonality in common variable immunodeficiency. These receptors are not linked to any known antigen. Study-level points and caveats: Common variable immunodeficiency TCR beta sequences reportedly had fewer deletions and N-nucleotide insertions.

Profiled with immunoSEQ multiplex PCR; TCRdb holds only in-frame clones, not every one. The table lists fewer than 35,000 clones, with no singletons. The sequenced material came from peripheral blood mononuclear cells. These receptors originate from a human donor with common variable immunodeficiency.

Turning to this clone: The read ends 3 residues before the CDR3 terminus; that terminus is restored from the germline J gene. The chain uses TRBV5-1 and TRBJ2-5, with 9 nucleotides matching TRBD2. The J segment lost 5 bases and the V segment lost 5 bases, leaving 4 bases of the junction unmatched. CDR3 length equals 13 residues. Looked up from germline, CDR1 is SGHRS and CDR2 is YFSETQ. The CDR3 loop is CASRTSGGETQYF. The CDR3 DNA, read in part, is TGCGCCAGCAGGACAAGCGGGGGGGAGACC. The full variable domain, in which reference TRBV5-1 and TRBJ2-5 provide the parts outside the CDR3, is KAGVTQTPRYLIKTRGQQVTLSCSPISGHRSVSWYQQTPGQGLQFLFEYFSETQRNKGNFPGRFSGRQFSNSRSEMNVSTLELGDSALYLCASRTSGGETQYFGPGTRLLVL.

This clone was found many times. The read ends 3 residues early relative to the CDR3; the germline J gene fills the gap. The V call is TRBV19, the J call TRBJ1-3, with D uncertain. Germline CDR1 and CDR2: LNHDA and SQIVND (reference sequence). V was shortened by 0 bases and J by 0 bases, with 9 bases between the two germline ends. The CDR3 covers 16 residues. The CDR3 bases that were read are TGTGCCAGTAGTATAGAGGACTCCTACTCTGGAAACACC. This translates into CASSIEDSYSGNT. In full, the CDR3 is CASSIEDSYSGNTIYF. Using reference TRBV19 and TRBJ1-3 for the parts outside the CDR3, the full variable domain is DGGITQSPKYLFRKEGQNVTLSCEQNLNHDAMYWYRQDPGQGLRLIYYSQIVNDFQKGDIAEGYSVSREKKESFPLTVTSAQKNPTAFYLCASSIEDSYSGNTIYFGEGSWLTVV.

Details on this clone: The read falls 3 residues short of the CDR3 end, and the missing part is taken from the germline J gene. This chain connects TRBV5-1 to TRBJ2-3; 10 nucleotides match TRBD2. The germline V gene encodes CDR1 SGHRS and CDR2 YFSETQ. Trimming took 3 bases from V and 0 from J; bases not matched to a gene: 7. The CDR3 is 17 residues long. CDR3 region: CASSWDILAGSTDTQYF. The CDR3 DNA, read in part, is TGCGCCAGCAGCTGGGATATACTAGCGGGGAGCACAGATACG.

On this clone itself: The read finishes 3 residues shy of the CDR3 end, and the germline J gene is used to complete it. This sequence joins TRBV18 and TRBJ1-3; D remains ambiguous. The CDR3 length is 13 residues. Germline lookup yields CDR1 KGHSH and CDR2 LQKENI. With 4 bases removed from V and 0 bases from J, the gap between germline ends came to 4 bases. This CDR3 is CASSLDSGNTIYF. Incomplete CDR3 DNA: TGTGCCAGCTCACTAGACTCTGGAAACACC. Combining the CDR3 with reference TRBV18 and TRBJ1-3 gives the whole variable domain NAGVMQNPRHLVRRRGQEARLRCSPMKGHSHVYWYRQLPEEGLKFMVYLQKENIIDESGMPKERFSAEFPKEGPSILRIQQVVRGDSAAYFCASSLDSGNTIYFGEGSWLTVV.

In this sample, this clone turned up many times. Sequencing ends 3 residues short of the CDR3 end; the germline J gene provides the rest. V and J are TRBV30 and TRBJ1-5, with 10 nucleotides matching TRBD1. Germline-derived CDR1 and CDR2 are GTSNPN and SVGIG (reference sequence). The J segment lost 1 base and the V segment lost 5 bases, leaving 5 bases of the junction unmatched. This CDR3 contains 15 residues. CDR3 DNA, as far as it was read: TGTGCCTGGGCTCCGGGACAGGGGAGCAATCAGCCC. This translates into CAWAPGQGSNQP. The entire CDR3 protein reads CAWAPGQGSNQPQHF.

This clone has at least ten counts. The read falls 3 residues short of the CDR3 end, and the missing part is taken from the germline J gene. The rearrangement joins TRBV2 to TRBJ1-4; D perhaps matches TRBD1 (5 bases). Trimming removed 8 bases at V and 7 bases at J, with 17 bases between. The V gene's germline CDR1 is SNHLY and CDR2 FYNNEI. The CDR3 is 14 residues long. The CDR3 bases that were read are TGTGCCAGCCAGGTACAGGTCCTGAGTGAAAAA. Translated: CASQVQVLSEK. The full CDR3 is CASQVQVLSEKLFF.

In its sample, this clone was seen a few times. The observed sequence ends 3 residues before the CDR3 terminus, with the missing tail filled in from the germline J gene. This chain links TRBV20-1 with TRBJ2-1; no reliable D call. V lost 1 base to trimming and J lost 3 bases, with 10 bases between them. The CDR3 is 14 amino acids. CDR1 is DFQATT and CDR2 is SNEGSKA in the germline V gene (reference sequence). The CDR3 sequence: CSARVSSRYNEQFF. The CDR3 bases that were read are TGCAGTGCTAGAGTTTCCTCGCGCTACAATGAG.

This clone showed up just a few times. The read ends 3 residues before the CDR3 terminus; that terminus is restored from the germline J gene. This chain links TRBV30 with TRBJ1-6, with a weak D call TRBD1 (5 bases). CDR1 is GTSNPN and CDR2 is SVGIG in the germline V gene (reference sequence). The CDR3 has 11 amino acids. CDR3 DNA, as far as it was read: TGTGCCTGGAGTGTAAGAGGGGCC. Protein: CAWSVRGA. The entire CDR3 protein reads CAWSVRGALHF.

A remark on this clone: The read ends 3 residues before the CDR3 terminus; that terminus is restored from the germline J gene. The genes are TRBV7-6 and TRBJ2-1; 9 bases fit TRBD2. Germline V gene data show CDR1 as SGHVS and CDR2 as FNYEAQ. With V trimmed by 1 base and J by 8 bases, 6 bases remained unmatched. This CDR3 spans 15 amino acids. CDR3 sequence: CASSLVGGGADEQFF. CDR3 DNA, as far as it was read: TGTGCCAGCAGCTTAGTAGGCGGGGGGGCGGATGAG.

This clone was seen at least ten times. The sequence runs out 3 residues before the end of the CDR3; the remainder is reconstructed from the germline J gene. V is TRBV19 and J is TRBJ2-3; TRBD1 is a possible D gene (6 bases). CDR1 is LNHDA and CDR2 is SQIVND in the germline V gene (reference sequence). V was shortened by 7 bases and J by 6 bases, with 20 bases between the two germline ends. The CDR3 covers 15 residues. CDR3 residues: CASKTKPSQGDTQYF. The CDR3 bases that were read are TGTGCCAGTAAAACCAAACCCTCACAGGGCGATACG. The whole variable domain, filled in from reference TRBV19 and TRBJ2-3, reads DGGITQSPKYLFRKEGQNVTLSCEQNLNHDAMYWYRQDPGQGLRLIYYSQIVNDFQKGDIAEGYSVSREKKESFPLTVTSAQKNPTAFYLCASKTKPSQGDTQYFGPGTRLTVL.

This clone was counted only a few times. The DNA ends 3 residues before the CDR3 does, and the rest of the CDR3 is filled in from the germline J gene. The chain carries TRBV19 and TRBJ1-5; 10 bases align to TRBD1. CDR3 length: 17 residues. The ends lost 4 bases at V and 6 bases at J; junction bases unmatched: 12. Germline CDR1 LNHDA, CDR2 SQIVND (reference sequence). Incomplete CDR3 DNA: TGTGCCAGTAGTACAGGGATTCGGACAGGGGGGATTCAGCCC. Translating it yields CASSTGIRTGGIQP. The CDR3 in its entirety is CASSTGIRTGGIQPQHF.

Only a few counts were recorded for this clone. The read stops 3 residues short of the end of the CDR3; the missing end is completed from the germline J gene. The chain combines TRBV19 with TRBJ1-1, with TRBD1 matching 9 bases. Trimming at V came to 5 bases and at J to 2 bases, leaving 3 bases not matched to a gene. Germline V CDR1 and CDR2: LNHDA, SQIVND (reference sequence). This CDR3 is built from 14 residues. The CDR3 DNA, read in part, is TGTGCCAGTAGTTTGGGACAGGGCAACACTGAA. Protein sequence: CASSLGQGNTE. The full CDR3 is CASSLGQGNTEAFF.

Comment on this clone: The read comes to an end 3 residues before the CDR3 does, leaving the germline J gene to fill in the end. V usage is TRBV2 and J usage is TRBJ2-2, with D tentatively TRBD1 (5 bases). Trimming took off 8 bases at V and 5 bases at J, with 9 bases between the two ends. Germline assignment: CDR1 SNHLY and CDR2 FYNNEI. The CDR3 is 12 residues long. The DNA read from the CDR3 is TGTGCCAGCGGGGCCCAGACCGGGGAG. Its translation: CASGAQTGE. In full, the CDR3 reads CASGAQTGELFF.

CDR3 sequence reads: CASSRGGVNTEAFF. The part of the CDR3 DNA that was read is TGTGCCAGCAGCCGTGGAGGGGTGAACACTGAA. V usage is TRBV11-3 and J usage is TRBJ1-1; maybe TRBD1 (5 bases). With the read ending 3 residues before the CDR3 end, the germline J gene is used to fill in that end. Germline V lookup: CDR1 SGHNT, CDR2 YENEEA. Trimming removed 5 bases at V and 0 bases at J, with 10 bases between. The CDR3 totals 14 residues.

The table lists this clone with many counts. Read data end 3 residues before the CDR3 end; the end is taken from the germline J gene. This chain connects TRBV18 to TRBJ1-2; maybe TRBD1 (5 bases). The length of the CDR3 is 13 residues. The V end lost 3 bases, the J end lost 5 bases, and 10 bases lay between the germline ends. Germline CDR1 reads KGHSH; CDR2 reads LQKENI. The part of the CDR3 DNA that was read is TGTGCCAGCTCACCCCAGGGTCAGTATGGC. Translation: CASSPQGQYG. The CDR3, in full, reads CASSPQGQYGYTF.

This clone has more than one count but fewer than ten. CDR3 DNA, as far as it was read: TGCAGTGTTATCAGGGGGAACGAG. The encoded protein is CSVIRGNE. The full CDR3 sequence reads CSVIRGNEQYF. The J gene is TRBJ2-7, the V gene TRBV20-1; 7 nucleotides align to TRBD1. The CDR3 extends 3 residues past the end of the read, so its final part is completed from the germline J gene. The CDR3 is 11 residues long. The V and J ends lost 7 bases and 5 bases, in that order; junction bases with no gene match: 5. Germline V gives CDR1 DFQATT, CDR2 SNEGSKA (reference sequence).

This clone was counted a few times. The read stops 3 residues short of the end of the CDR3; the missing end is completed from the germline J gene. The rearrangement joins TRBV30 to TRBJ2-2; 7 nucleotides line up with TRBD2. J was trimmed by 1 base and V by 4 bases; bases with no gene match: 6. There are 15 residues in the CDR3. Per germline, CDR1 GTSNPN and CDR2 SVGIG (reference sequence). The sequenced part of the CDR3 DNA is TGTGCCTGGATACCGGAGCGGGGGAACACCGGGGAG. This translates into CAWIPERGNTGE. The entire CDR3 is CAWIPERGNTGELFF.